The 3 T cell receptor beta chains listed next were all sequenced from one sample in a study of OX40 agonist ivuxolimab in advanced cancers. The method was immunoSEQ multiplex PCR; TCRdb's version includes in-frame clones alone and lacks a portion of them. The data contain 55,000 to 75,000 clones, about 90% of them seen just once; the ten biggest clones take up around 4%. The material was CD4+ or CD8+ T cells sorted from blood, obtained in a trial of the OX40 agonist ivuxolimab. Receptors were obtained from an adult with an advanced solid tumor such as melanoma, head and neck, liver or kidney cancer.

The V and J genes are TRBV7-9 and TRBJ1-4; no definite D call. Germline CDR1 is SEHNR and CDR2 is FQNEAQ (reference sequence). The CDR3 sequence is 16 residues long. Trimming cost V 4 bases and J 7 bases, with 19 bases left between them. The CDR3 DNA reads TGTGCCAGCAGCTCTTTGGGTACCAAGCCGGGTGAAAAACTGTTTTTT. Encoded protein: CASSSLGTKPGEKLFF.

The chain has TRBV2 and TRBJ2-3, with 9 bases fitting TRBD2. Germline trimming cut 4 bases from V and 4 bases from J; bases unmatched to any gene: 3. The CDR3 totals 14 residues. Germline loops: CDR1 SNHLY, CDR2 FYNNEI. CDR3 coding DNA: TGTGCCAGCAGTGTTGCGGGAGGGCCAGATACGCAGTATTTT. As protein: CASSVAGGPDTQYF.

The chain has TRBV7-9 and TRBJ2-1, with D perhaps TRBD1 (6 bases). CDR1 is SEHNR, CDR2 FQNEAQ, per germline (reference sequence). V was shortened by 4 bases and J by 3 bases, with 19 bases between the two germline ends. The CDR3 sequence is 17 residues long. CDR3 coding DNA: TGTGCCAGCAGCTCCTCTTTACAGGGAAGGGGCTACAATGAGCAGTTCTTC. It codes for CASSSSLQGRGYNEQFF.